Presented here are 29 T cell receptor beta chains from one specimen sequenced in a study of cytomegalovirus exposure and HLA in healthy donors. Use of 60 Vbeta and 13 Jbeta primers characterized the PCR. Using immunoSEQ multiplex PCR, the repertoire was profiled, and TCRdb retains in-frame clones only, with some absent. The repertoire holds roughly 180,000 clones, with 80% to 90% as singletons. The specimen sequenced was PBMCs. The receptors here all came from a male donor in good health and CMV-seronegative.

This clone occurred once. The CDR3 nucleotides read TGTGCCAGCCGGATAACCGGGTCTACCAAGGGCTACACCTTC. This codes for CASRITGSTKGYTF. The rearrangement links TRBV2 to TRBJ1-2; the D is unclear. The CDR3 is 14 residues long. V lost 8 bases to trimming and J lost 8 bases, with 21 bases between them. Per the germline V gene, CDR1 is SNHLY and CDR2 is FYNNEI.

The V and J genes are TRBV9 and TRBJ2-3, with D maybe TRBD2 (6 bases). Germline V gene lookup returns CDR1 SGDLS and CDR2 YYNGEE. This CDR3 contains 16 residues. The V end was cut by 2 bases, the J end by 1 base, with 14 bases between. This chain's CDR3 is CASSVRVGGGTDTQYF. DNA of the CDR3: TGTGCCAGCAGCGTGAGGGTGGGCGGGGGCACAGATACGCAGTATTTT.

The J gene is TRBJ2-5, the V gene TRBV13, with 10 positions matching TRBD1. The better agreement between TRBJ2-7 and the DNA end casts doubt on the J call. Germline CDR1 reads PRHDT; CDR2 reads FYEKMQ (reference sequence). The CDR3 is 16 amino acids. CDR3 sequence reads: CASSYRTGGMSDEQYF. The CDR3 DNA reads as TGTGCCAGCAGCTACCGGACAGGGGGTATGAGCGACGAGCAGTACTTC.

The chain couples TRBV9 to TRBJ1-2; a weak D match, TRBD1 (5 bases). The CDR3 covers 13 residues. The germline V gene encodes CDR1 SGDLS and CDR2 YYNGEE. V gave up 3 bases and J gave up 5 bases, with 11 bases separating them. The CDR3 DNA sequence: TGTGCCAGCAGCGCAGGGTTAGGTTATGGCTACACCTTC. Encoded protein: CASSAGLGYGYTF.

The gene calls are TRBV5-1 and TRBJ1-5; TRBD1 aligns across 8 bases. CDR1 and CDR2 (germline): SGHRS, YFSETQ. CDR3 size: 14 residues. V trimming: 6 bases; J trimming: 9 bases; junction bases outside the gene matches: 11. The CDR3 DNA follows: TGCGCCAGCACCCTTGTCCGGGACAGGAGGCCCCAGCATTTT. Its translation is CASTLVRDRRPQHF.

This chain connects TRBV5-4 to TRBJ1-5; D is possibly TRBD1 (6 bases). Per the germline V gene, CDR1 is SGHNT and CDR2 is YYREEE (reference sequence). CDR3 length: 14 residues. The ends were cut back, 4 bases at V and 5 bases at J, with 13 bases in the middle. In DNA form, the CDR3 reads TGTGCCAGCAGCGTACAGGGAGTGGATCAGCCCCAGCATTTT. Residues: CASSVQGVDQPQHF.

This chain links TRBV5-5 with TRBJ2-7, with 8 bases identical to TRBD1. Trimming removed 3 bases from V and 4 bases from J; junction bases left unmatched: 9. This CDR3 region has 15 residues. The germline V gene has CDR1 SGHKS and CDR2 YYEKEE (reference sequence). CDR3 nucleotides: TGTGCCAGCAGCTCGATAGGACAGGGATGGTACGAGCAGTACTTC. Protein product: CASSSIGQGWYEQYF.

The CDR3 DNA reads TGTGCCAGTAGTATCCCCGGGACTAGCGGGAGGGCCTACAATGAGCAGTTCTTC. It translates to CASSIPGTSGRAYNEQFF. The chain uses TRBV19 and TRBJ2-1, with TRBD2 matching 16 bases. V was clipped by 3 bases and J by 2 bases; unmatched bases: 4. Germline values: CDR1 LNHDA, CDR2 SQIVND (reference sequence). This CDR3 is 18 amino acids long.

This clone was seen once. V gene TRBV6-5 combines with J gene TRBJ2-1, with D perhaps TRBD2 (6 bases). Germline loops: CDR1 MNHEY, CDR2 SVGAGI. This CDR3 spans 14 amino acids. The V end was cut by 7 bases, the J end by 9 bases, with 19 bases between. CDR3 coding DNA: TGTGCCAGCACCCCACTGTTTGGGGGGAGTGAGCAGTTCTTC. Translated: CASTPLFGGSEQFF.

This chain uses TRBV19 with TRBJ1-1; no clear D. The CDR3 has 11 amino acids. V was trimmed by 4 bases and J by 6 bases, leaving 6 bases between them. CDR1 is LNHDA and CDR2 is SQIVND in the germline V gene (reference sequence). The CDR3 spells CASSTQAEAFF. For the CDR3, the DNA is TGTGCCAGTAGTACGCAGGCTGAAGCTTTCTTT.

The CDR3 DNA reads as TGTGCCAGTAGTCGGGGTGGACTCCAAGAGACCCAGTACTTC. Its translation is CASSRGGLQETQYF. This sequence joins TRBV19 and TRBJ2-5; maybe TRBD2 (5 bases). The CDR3 is made up of 14 amino acids. Deletions cut 5 bases from V and 1 base from J, with 11 bases between. CDR1 and CDR2 (germline): LNHDA, SQIVND (reference sequence). Using reference TRBV19 and TRBJ2-5 for the parts outside the CDR3, the full variable domain is DGGITQSPKYLFRKEGQNVTLSCEQNLNHDAMYWYRQDPGQGLRLIYYSQIVNDFQKGDIAEGYSVSREKKESFPLTVTSAQKNPTAFYLCASSRGGLQETQYFGPGTRLLVL.

The rearrangement links TRBV7-9 to TRBJ2-1; 9 nucleotides align to TRBD1. The V gene's germline CDR1 is SEHNR and CDR2 FQNEAQ (reference sequence). The CDR3 spans 15 residues. J gave up 4 bases and V 1 base, and 2 bases lay outside the gene matches. CDR3 coding DNA: TGTGCCAGCAGCTTAGGGACAGGGGTTTACAATGAGCAGTTCTTC. It specifies CASSLGTGVYNEQFF.

This sequence joins TRBV4-2 and TRBJ2-5; D call uncertain. The CDR3 is 11 amino acids. Germline values: CDR1 LGHNA, CDR2 YNFKEQ. Trimming took off 1 base at V and 9 bases at J, with 6 bases between the two ends. CDR3 in DNA: TGTGCCAGCAGCCAAGGTCAGGCCCAGTACTTC. The encoded protein is CASSQGQAQYF.

This clone occurred once. This chain uses TRBV6-4 with TRBJ1-4; 8 positions agree with TRBD1. Germline-derived CDR1 and CDR2 are MRHNA and SNTAGT. The length of the CDR3 is 16 residues. With V trimmed by 7 bases and J by 0 bases, 7 bases remained unmatched. CDR3 sequence (DNA): TGTGCCAGCACCCGGGACAGGCCTGCAACTAATGAAAAACTGTTTTTT. Residues: CASTRDRPATNEKLFF.

The chain couples TRBV27 to TRBJ2-7; tentatively, D is TRBD2 (6 bases). The CDR3 is 15 amino acids. V was shortened by 6 bases and J by 0 bases, with 15 bases between the two germline ends. Germline CDR1 reads MNHEY; CDR2 reads SMNVEV (reference sequence). The CDR3: CASRIWGDASYEQYF. The CDR3 nucleotides read TGTGCCAGCAGAATCTGGGGGGACGCCTCCTACGAGCAGTACTTC.

This clone was seen more than once but under ten times. This chain connects TRBV6-1 to TRBJ2-3; TRBD2 matches at 10 bases. Germline loops: CDR1 MNHNS, CDR2 SASEGT. V shed 2 bases and J 4 bases; nucleotides not matched to a gene: 0. The CDR3 sequence is 14 residues long. The CDR3 protein is CASSELAGADTQYF. The CDR3 nucleotides are TGTGCCAGCAGTGAACTAGCGGGAGCAGATACGCAGTATTTT.

The chain has TRBV5-6 and TRBJ2-3, with D hard to call. V dropped 4 bases and J dropped 6 bases, with 12 bases sitting between them. This CDR3 has 13 amino acids. Germline CDR1 and CDR2: SGHDT and YYEEEE. CDR3 nucleotide sequence: TGTGCCAGCAGCCTCCCAACCGGGGATACGCAGTATTTT. It translates to CASSLPTGDTQYF.

In its sample, this clone was seen once. The chain employs TRBV30 and TRBJ2-5, with D unclear. CDR1 is GTSNPN, CDR2 SVGIG, per germline (reference sequence). The CDR3 covers 14 residues. Deletions cut 4 bases from V and 2 bases from J, with 14 bases between. The CDR3 protein is CAWNTPRVQETQYF. CDR3 sequence (DNA): TGTGCCTGGAACACCCCTCGTGTTCAAGAGACCCAGTACTTC.

The chain carries TRBV5-1 and TRBJ1-1; perhaps TRBD1 as D (6 bases). The CDR3 covers 16 residues. Between the trimmed V and J ends, which lost 0 bases and 0 bases, there was a span of 12 bases. Germline CDR1 SGHRS, CDR2 YFSETQ. The chain's CDR3 is CASSLEPTGMNTEAFF. The CDR3 bases are TGCGCCAGCAGCTTGGAACCCACAGGGATGAACACTGAAGCTTTCTTT.

The genes are TRBV30 and TRBJ2-7; no clear D gene. V was pared by 5 bases and J by 0 bases, with 8 bases between. Germline loops: CDR1 GTSNPN, CDR2 SVGIG (reference sequence). The CDR3 loop spans 12 amino acids. The CDR3 DNA reads TGTGCCTGGGGCCCCAGCTCCTACGAGCAGTACTTC. It codes for CAWGPSSYEQYF.

The V call is TRBV5-1, the J call TRBJ2-7; 14 nucleotides agree with TRBD2. J gave up 4 bases and V 0 bases, and 12 bases lay outside the gene matches. The CDR3 totals 19 residues. Germline V CDR1 and CDR2: SGHRS, YFSETQ. The CDR3 region is CASSLAGPGLAGASYEQYF. The CDR3, as DNA: TGCGCCAGCAGCTTGGCCGGGCCGGGACTAGCGGGGGCTTCTTACGAGCAGTACTTC.

The chain carries TRBV19 and TRBJ2-6; TRBD1 matches at 9 bases. The CDR3 consists of 17 residues. Germline assignment: CDR1 LNHDA and CDR2 SQIVND (reference sequence). V gave up 6 bases and J gave up 1 base; unmatched junction bases: 7. The CDR3 is CASRTTGGGSGANVLTF. The CDR3 DNA reads as TGTGCCAGTAGGACCACAGGGGGCGGTTCTGGGGCCAACGTCCTGACTTTC.

J is TRBJ2-3 and V is TRBV9, with 8 nucleotides matching TRBD2. Germline V gene sequence: CDR1 SGDLS, CDR2 YYNGEE. With 4 bases clipped from V and 4 bases from J, the junction kept 8 bases outside the gene matches. This CDR3 comprises 15 residues. As DNA, the CDR3 is TGTGCCAGCAGCCCCGGGACTAGTCTTTCAGATACGCAGTATTTT. Its protein product is CASSPGTSLSDTQYF.

This chain uses TRBV2 with TRBJ1-4, with a tentative D call TRBD1 (5 bases). CDR3 length: 16 residues. CDR1 is SNHLY and CDR2 is FYNNEI in the germline V gene. Trimming took off 9 bases at V and 0 bases at J, with 17 bases between the two ends. This CDR3 is CASLRRDRSTNEKLFF. DNA of the CDR3: TGTGCCAGTCTAAGGCGGGACCGCTCAACTAATGAAAAACTGTTTTTT.

V gene TRBV5-6 combines with J gene TRBJ1-5; D is ambiguous. CDR1 and CDR2 from the germline V gene are SGHDT and YYEEEE. This CDR3 is 13 amino acids long. The V and J ends lost 4 bases and 2 bases respectively, with 7 bases between them. The CDR3 sequence is CASSAAGNQPQHF. The CDR3 nucleotides are TGTGCCAGCAGCGCGGCTGGCAATCAGCCCCAGCATTTT.

This clone was detected once. This rearrangement joins TRBV18 to TRBJ2-7, with TRBD2 matching over 9 bases. V was pared by 6 bases and J by 5 bases, with 8 bases of the junction left unmatched. The CDR3 has 14 amino acids. The V gene's germline CDR1 is KGHSH and CDR2 LQKENI. Here the CDR3 reads CASSPTGTSNEQYF. The CDR3 bases are TGTGCCAGCTCCCCCACCGGGACTAGCAACGAGCAGTACTTC.

The chain couples TRBV15 to TRBJ2-2; D ambiguous. The V end was cut by 3 bases, the J end by 6 bases, with 8 bases between. This CDR3 contains 13 residues. The germline V gene encodes CDR1 LNHNV and CDR2 YYDKDF (reference sequence). CDR3 amino acids: CATSRVRPGELFF. The CDR3 region has the DNA TGTGCCACCAGCAGGGTGCGGCCCGGGGAGCTGTTTTTT.

The rearrangement joins TRBV28 to TRBJ2-3; 8 bases agree with TRBD2. CDR3 length: 15 residues. With 5 bases clipped from V and 4 bases from J, the junction kept 8 bases outside the gene matches. Germline V gene lookup returns CDR1 MDHEN and CDR2 SYDVKM. The CDR3 DNA reads TGTGCCAGCAGTCCTCCGGGGGGGGCCCCAGATACGCAGTATTTT. As protein: CASSPPGGAPDTQYF.

The chain links TRBV19 to TRBJ1-2, with 9 bases fitting TRBD1. The germline V gene has CDR1 LNHDA and CDR2 SQIVND (reference sequence). This CDR3 region has 15 residues. V was clipped by 6 bases and J by 2 bases; unmatched bases: 7. The CDR3 DNA follows: TGTGCCAGTAGGCCGTACAGGGGGCTGAACTATGGCTACACCTTC. It codes for CASRPYRGLNYGYTF. Together with reference TRBV19 and TRBJ1-2, the CDR3 gives the full variable domain: DGGITQSPKYLFRKEGQNVTLSCEQNLNHDAMYWYRQDPGQGLRLIYYSQIVNDFQKGDIAEGYSVSREKKESFPLTVTSAQKNPTAFYLCASRPYRGLNYGYTFGSGTRLTVV.